These 29 T cell receptor beta chains came from one sample sequenced in a study of blood T cell repertoires in COVID-19. Assay used: immunoSEQ multiplex PCR; TCRdb lists only in-frame clones, some missing. The sample lists some 220,000 clones, over 75% seen once, with more than 2% in the top ten. The material sequenced was peripheral blood. The receptors come from a woman in her sixties or seventies with COVID-19, enrolled during active disease.

The CDR3 nucleotides are TGTGCCAGCAGTCCCCGAGAGGGAGGCCCCTATGGCTACACCTTC. Protein sequence: CASSPREGGPYGYTF. The J gene is TRBJ1-2, the V gene TRBV6-5; D remains unclear. This CDR3 has 15 amino acids. CDR1 is MNHEY and CDR2 is SVGAGI in the germline V gene. Trimming left V 5 bases short and J 4 bases short, with 17 bases between.

The J gene is TRBJ1-2, the V gene TRBV4-2; D is unresolved. Trimming shortened V by 0 bases and J by 6 bases, and 14 bases separated the two germline ends. This CDR3 comprises 15 residues. The V gene's germline CDR1 is LGHNA and CDR2 YNFKEQ. The CDR3 DNA follows: TGTGCCAGCAGCCAAGATCCGGTAACCCCGGATGGCTACACCTTC. Amino acid sequence: CASSQDPVTPDGYTF.

The chain recombines TRBV11-2 with TRBJ1-2; D unclear. The CDR3 consists of 13 residues. Germline V lookup: CDR1 SGHAT, CDR2 FQNNGV. V lost 1 base, J lost 7 bases, and 10 bases lay in between. The CDR3 bases are TGTGCCAGCAGCTTAGTCCGGTGGTCTGGCTACACCTTC. Residues: CASSLVRWSGYTF. The complete variable domain, with remaining parts taken from reference TRBV11-2 and TRBJ1-2, reads EAGVAQSPRYKIIEKRQSVAFWCNPISGHATLYWYQQILGQGPKLLIQFQNNGVVDDSQLPKDRFSAERLKGVDSTLKIQPAKLEDSAVYLCASSLVRWSGYTFGSGTRLTVV.

The chain has TRBV6-5 and TRBJ2-3, with 12 bases that match TRBD2. CDR1 is MNHEY, CDR2 SVGAGI, per germline. V lost 4 bases and J lost 2; bases outside the gene matches: 4. The CDR3 runs 16 residues. The CDR3 loop reads CASSSTSGGSTDTQYF. The CDR3 DNA follows: TGTGCCAGCAGTTCCACTAGCGGGGGGTCCACAGATACGCAGTATTTT.

V and J are TRBV29-1 and TRBJ2-2; TRBD2 is a possible D gene (6 bases). This CDR3 has 14 residues. Germline assignment: CDR1 SQVTM and CDR2 ANQGSEA. V was clipped by 6 bases and J by 6 bases, with 17 bases between them. The CDR3 sequence: CSVARPGGPGELFF. In DNA form, the CDR3 reads TGCAGCGTGGCTCGCCCCGGGGGTCCCGGGGAGCTGTTTTTT.

DNA of the CDR3: TGTGCCAGCAGCCTGTGGAGGGGCACTGAAGCTTTCTTT. Translating gives CASSLWRGTEAFF. This sequence joins TRBV7-8 and TRBJ1-1; perhaps TRBD1 as D (5 bases). V lost 5 bases and J 4 bases, leaving 11 bases between the germline ends. From germline, CDR1 is SGHVS and CDR2 FQNEAQ. There are 13 residues in the CDR3.

The chain has TRBV2 and TRBJ1-5; 8 bases agree with TRBD1. The V gene end was trimmed by 4 bases and the J gene end by 9 bases; junction bases not matched to a gene: 11. The CDR3 sequence is 15 residues long. The germline V gene encodes CDR1 SNHLY and CDR2 FYNNEI. The CDR3 is CASSGTGGEVRPQHF. CDR3 bases: TGTGCCAGCAGTGGAACAGGGGGGGAGGTGAGGCCCCAGCATTTT.

V and J are TRBV19 and TRBJ2-2, with D uncertain. V lost 4 bases, J lost 3 bases, and 9 bases lay in between. The CDR3 has 14 amino acids. Germline-derived CDR1 and CDR2 are LNHDA and SQIVND (reference sequence). The CDR3 is CASSKLRDTGELFF. CDR3 bases: TGTGCCAGTAGTAAGTTACGGGACACCGGGGAGCTGTTTTTT.

The chain combines TRBV5-5 with TRBJ1-2; a weak D match, TRBD1 (6 bases). This CDR3 has 15 residues. Per germline, CDR1 SGHKS and CDR2 YYEKEE (reference sequence). The V end was cut by 3 bases, the J end by 2 bases, with 14 bases between. CDR3 in DNA: TGTGCCAGCAGCTCACAGGGTATGTGGAACTATGGCTACACCTTC. Its translation: CASSSQGMWNYGYTF.

The chain has TRBV3-1 (or the pseudogene TRBV3-2) and TRBJ1-2, with D perhaps TRBD1 (6 bases). V was cut by 2 bases and J by 4 bases, with 11 bases left in between. The germline V gene encodes CDR1 LGHDT and CDR2 YNNKEL (reference sequence). The CDR3 sequence is 14 residues long. CDR3 protein: CASSQKGGSYGYTF. In nucleotides, the CDR3 is TGTGCCAGCAGCCAAAAAGGGGGTAGCTATGGCTACACCTTC.

The rearrangement joins TRBV14 to TRBJ2-2; possible D gene TRBD1, 6 bases. CDR1 is SGHDN, CDR2 FVKESK, per germline. Trimming cost V 1 base and J 0 bases, with 9 bases left between them. This CDR3 is 16 amino acids long. The CDR3 spells CASSQGQGPNTGELFF. The CDR3 DNA reads as TGTGCCAGCAGCCAAGGTCAGGGGCCGAACACCGGGGAGCTGTTTTTT.

This chain uses TRBV4-3 with TRBJ1-1; 8 bases agree with TRBD1. CDR1 is LGHNA and CDR2 is YSLEER in the germline V gene. V trimming: 0 bases; J trimming: 1 base; junction bases outside the gene matches: 1. CDR3 length: 15 amino acids. This chain's CDR3 is CASSQEGTGNTEAFF. For the CDR3, the DNA is TGCGCCAGCAGCCAAGAGGGGACAGGGAACACTGAAGCTTTCTTT.

Concerning this clone itself: The junction departs from germline at one end; a sequencing error may be responsible. The rearrangement links TRBV9 to TRBJ1-6; tentative D call: TRBD1 (6 bases). Per the germline V gene, CDR1 is SGDLS and CDR2 is YYNGEE. The CDR3 totals 15 residues. The CDR3 is CASSALRDNYSPLHF. The CDR3 DNA reads as TGTGCCAGTAGCGCCCTACGGGACAACTATTCACCCCTCCACTTT.

This clone was seen more than once but under ten times. The rearrangement uses TRBV6-5 and TRBJ2-7, with 9 bases matching TRBD1. V was pared by 7 bases and J by 3 bases, with 1 base of the junction left unmatched. CDR1 is MNHEY, CDR2 SVGAGI, per germline. The CDR3 has 12 residues. CDR3 region: CASTDRGYEQYF. The CDR3 DNA sequence: TGTGCCAGCACGGACAGGGGCTACGAGCAGTACTTC.

The chain recombines TRBV6-5 with TRBJ2-7, with TRBD1 matching 9 bases. The junction had 7 bases not matched to a gene; V was cut back by 7 bases and J by 6 bases. The V gene's germline CDR1 is MNHEY and CDR2 SVGAGI. The CDR3 totals 13 residues. The CDR3 region has the DNA TGTGCCAGCATGACAGGGGGATTGGGCGAGCAGTACTTC. This gives the protein CASMTGGLGEQYF.

A remark on this clone: A much larger clone lies a single base off, so this may be a read error. CDR3 protein: CASSRQNTGELFF. In DNA form, the CDR3 reads TGTGCCAGCAGCCGACAGAACACCGGGGAGCTGTTTTTT. This chain links TRBV14 with TRBJ2-2; D is undetermined. From germline, CDR1 is SGHDN and CDR2 FVKESK. Trimming cost V 4 bases and J 1 base, with 4 bases left between them. The length of the CDR3 is 13 residues. Using reference TRBV14 and TRBJ2-2 for the parts outside the CDR3, the full variable domain is EAGVTQFPSHSVIEKGQTVTLRCDPISGHDNLYWYRRVMGKEIKFLLHFVKESKQDESGMPNNRFLAERTGGTYSTLKVQPAELEDSGVYFCASSRQNTGELFFGEGSRLTVL.

The chain links TRBV11-3 to TRBJ2-1, with 8 bases identical to TRBD2. V lost 0 bases and J lost 10; bases outside the gene matches: 8. The CDR3 runs 15 residues. Germline-derived CDR1 and CDR2 are SGHNT and YENEEA. Here the CDR3 reads CASSLDSGGPGEQFF. The DNA for the CDR3 is TGTGCCAGCAGCTTAGATTCGGGAGGGCCCGGCGAGCAGTTCTTC.

The chain combines TRBV7-2 with TRBJ2-6, with TRBD2 as a possible D gene (5 bases). The CDR3 consists of 18 residues. Per the germline V gene, CDR1 is SGHTA and CDR2 is FQGNSA. V was shortened by 5 bases and J by 0 bases, with 17 bases between the two germline ends. Here the CDR3 reads CASSRGGSPSSGANVLTF. CDR3 nucleotide sequence: TGTGCCAGCAGCCGGGGTGGGAGCCCTAGCTCTGGGGCCAACGTCCTGACTTTC.

The CDR3 nucleotides are TGCGCCAGCAGCCCCGGAGGGCCAGGTTTGTCCGGGGAGCTGTTTTTT. The encoded protein is CASSPGGPGLSGELFF. The chain joins TRBV5-1 to TRBJ2-2, with TRBD2 as a possible D gene (6 bases). The CDR3 sequence is 16 residues long. Trimming shortened V by 4 bases and J by 6 bases, and 19 bases separated the two germline ends. Germline V gives CDR1 SGHRS, CDR2 YFSETQ. The full variable domain, its missing parts supplied by reference TRBV5-1 and TRBJ2-2, is KAGVTQTPRYLIKTRGQQVTLSCSPISGHRSVSWYQQTPGQGLQFLFEYFSETQRNKGNFPGRFSGRQFSNSRSEMNVSTLELGDSALYLCASSPGGPGLSGELFFGEGSRLTVL.

V is TRBV6-5 and J is TRBJ1-1, with D tentatively TRBD1 (5 bases). CDR1 is MNHEY and CDR2 is SVGAGI in the germline V gene. V gave up 7 bases and J gave up 4 bases, with 16 bases separating them. CDR3 length: 14 residues. CDR3 sequence (DNA): TGTGCCAGCAATCAAGATTTGGGGGGCACTGAAGCTTTCTTT. It yields the protein CASNQDLGGTEAFF.

Only one count was recorded for this clone. The J gene is TRBJ1-2, the V gene TRBV6-2 or TRBV6-3, with no clear D. V was pared by 5 bases and J by 6 bases, with 13 bases between. Germline-derived CDR1 and CDR2 are MNHEY and SVGEGT. The CDR3 sequence is 13 residues long. This CDR3 reads CASSNLPGNGYTF. Here the CDR3 DNA reads TGTGCCAGCAGTAATCTACCGGGGAATGGCTACACCTTC.

The V and J genes are TRBV7-2 and TRBJ1-2, with 9 bases aligning to TRBD1. Germline CDR1 and CDR2: SGHTA and FQGNSA. The V segment lost 11 bases and the J segment 2 bases; nucleotides outside the gene matches: 9. This CDR3 has 14 residues. CDR3 in DNA: TGTGCCTGTCGGAAAGGGACAGGGAACTATGGCTACACCTTC. Amino acids: CACRKGTGNYGYTF. Drawing the rest from reference TRBV7-2 and TRBJ1-2, the complete variable domain is GAGVSQSPSNKVTEKGKDVELRCDPISGHTALYWYRQSLGQGLEFLIYFQGNSAPDKSGLPSDRFSAERTGGSVSTLTIQRTQQEDSAVYLCACRKGTGNYGYTFGSGTRLTVV.

The chain is built from TRBV3-1 (or the pseudogene TRBV3-2) and TRBJ1-1; TRBD1 might be the D (5 bases). The germline V and J ends were trimmed by 0 bases and 0 bases, with 23 bases remaining between them. CDR1 LGHDT and CDR2 YNNKEL come from the germline V gene (reference sequence). CDR3 length equals 20 residues. The CDR3, as DNA: TGTGCCAGCAGCCAAGACGCACTCACACGGGACTGTCGCTTGAACACTGAAGCTTTCTTT. Protein: CASSQDALTRDCRLNTEAFF.

This clone occurred a few times. The chain couples TRBV4-2 to TRBJ2-7; 7 nucleotides align to TRBD2. The V and J ends lost 0 bases and 4 bases, in that order; junction bases with no gene match: 6. Germline-derived CDR1 and CDR2 are LGHNA and YNFKEQ. The CDR3 contains 15 residues. The CDR3 region has the DNA TGTGCCAGCAGCCAAGACCCTAGCGGAGATTACGAGCAGTACTTC. Translating it yields CASSQDPSGDYEQYF.

The chain combines TRBV6-5 with TRBJ1-1; no clear D. Trimming removed 6 bases from V and 0 bases from J, with 8 bases in between. CDR3 length: 13 amino acids. Germline-derived CDR1 and CDR2 are MNHEY and SVGAGI. DNA for the CDR3: TGTGCCAGCAGACCTGAGTTGAACACTGAAGCTTTCTTT. This gives the protein CASRPELNTEAFF.

The chain has TRBV5-6 and TRBJ2-5, with 10 positions matching TRBD2. J gave up 5 bases and V 0 bases, and 4 bases lay outside the gene matches. Germline V gene data show CDR1 as SGHDT and CDR2 as YYEEEE. The CDR3 extends over 15 amino acids. The CDR3: CASSLEASGSETQYF. For the CDR3, the DNA is TGTGCCAGCAGCTTGGAGGCTAGCGGGAGCGAGACCCAGTACTTC.

This clone was observed a few times. The chain carries TRBV7-9 and TRBJ2-4; TRBD1 agrees at 9 bases. V dropped 1 base and J dropped 4; count of bases not matched to a gene: 11. The CDR3 spans 18 residues. Germline V gene sequence: CDR1 SEHNR, CDR2 FQNEAQ (reference sequence). CDR3 amino acids: CASSLDIAPGTGKNIQYF. The CDR3 DNA reads as TGTGCCAGCAGCTTAGACATCGCGCCAGGGACAGGGAAAAACATTCAGTACTTC.

The DNA for the CDR3 is TGCGCCAGCAGCTGGACGAGCGGGAGCGGGGCAGATACGCAGTATTTT. Translating gives CASSWTSGSGADTQYF. The chain employs TRBV5-1 and TRBJ2-3; TRBD2 agrees at 8 bases. This CDR3 is built from 16 residues. J was trimmed by 4 bases and V by 3 bases; bases with no gene match: 10. Looked up from germline, CDR1 is SGHRS and CDR2 is YFSETQ.

The rearrangement joins TRBV5-4 to TRBJ1-5; D not certain. Germline V lookup: CDR1 SGHNT, CDR2 YYREEE (reference sequence). The CDR3 is made up of 15 amino acids. The V end was cut by 0 bases, the J end by 7 bases, with 14 bases between. CDR3 DNA: TGTGCCAGCAGCTTGGGTGGTCTAGAAGACCAGCCCCAGCATTTT. It specifies CASSLGGLEDQPQHF.